Presented here are 18 T cell receptor beta chains from one specimen sequenced in a study of blood T cell repertoires in COVID-19. Clones were sequenced by immunoSEQ multiplex PCR, and TCRdb holds only the in-frame ones, with some missing. The sample lists about 180,000 clones, more than 75% occurring once. The sample consisted of peripheral blood. These receptor sequences come from a person aged 70 to 85 with COVID-19, enrolled during active disease.

This clone was seen only once. V usage is TRBV7-6 and J usage is TRBJ1-1, with D unclear. CDR3 length equals 13 residues. The germline V and J ends were trimmed by 0 bases and 7 bases, with 9 bases remaining between them. From germline, CDR1 is SGHVS and CDR2 FNYEAQ. DNA for the CDR3: TGTGCCAGCAGCTTAGCGTTTGGCAGTGAAGCTTTCTTT. As protein: CASSLAFGSEAFF.

This clone came up once. The chain employs TRBV19 and TRBJ1-2, with D maybe TRBD1 (5 bases). Germline values: CDR1 LNHDA, CDR2 SQIVND (reference sequence). V was clipped by 5 bases and J by 5 bases, with 9 bases between them. The CDR3 spans 12 residues. This CDR3 reads CASSGQGYGYTF. CDR3 coding DNA: TGTGCCAGTAGTGGGCAGGGTTATGGCTACACCTTC.

The V call is TRBV5-1, the J call TRBJ2-3, with 7 bases identical to TRBD2. Trimming removed 2 bases from V and 6 bases from J; junction bases left unmatched: 6. Germline loops: CDR1 SGHRS, CDR2 YFSETQ. The CDR3 is 14 amino acids. In DNA, the CDR3 is TGCGCCAGCAGCTTTGGGGAGGGCCTCGATACGCAGTATTTT. Its protein product is CASSFGEGLDTQYF.

V usage is TRBV14 and J usage is TRBJ1-6; D is uncertain. There are 12 residues in the CDR3. Deletions cut 3 bases from V and 8 bases from J, with 5 bases between. Looked up from germline, CDR1 is SGHDN and CDR2 is FVKESK. The CDR3 DNA reads TGTGCCAGCAGCCACGAGTATTCACCCCTCCACTTT. Its protein product is CASSHEYSPLHF.

CDR3 sequence (DNA): TGTGCCAGCAGTTACCTTGGCAGCCTAGATACACAGCATTTT. Its protein product is CASSYLGSLDTQHF. This sequence joins TRBV6-2 or TRBV6-3 and TRBJ1-5; D unresolved. Per germline, CDR1 MNHEY and CDR2 SVGEGT. The CDR3 runs to 14 residues. Trimming pared 2 bases from V and 13 bases from J, leaving 18 bases between.

This clone showed up just once. The DNA of the CDR3 is TGCGCCAGCCGGAACCCGCAGGGAAATAATTCACCCCTCCACTTT. It specifies CASRNPQGNNSPLHF. The chain has TRBV5-1 and TRBJ1-6; possible D gene TRBD1, 5 bases. V was trimmed by 7 bases and J by 5 bases, leaving 16 bases between them. Per the germline V gene, CDR1 is SGHRS and CDR2 is YFSETQ. The CDR3 totals 15 residues.

This clone was recorded only once. CDR3 DNA sequence: TGTGCCAGCAGTTTACACAGGGGGGTGTCCGAGCAGTACTTC. Translated, it gives CASSLHRGVSEQYF. J is TRBJ2-7 and V is TRBV27; TRBD1 aligns across 8 bases. After removal of 2 bases from V and 6 bases from J, the junction contained 6 bases not matched to a gene. This CDR3 comprises 14 residues. Germline V gene lookup returns CDR1 MNHEY and CDR2 SMNVEV (reference sequence).

This clone was found once. This chain joins TRBV24-1 and TRBJ2-2, with TRBD2 identical over 10 bases. Germline values: CDR1 KGHDR, CDR2 SFDVKD. This CDR3 has 17 amino acids. J gave up 2 bases and V 0 bases, and 2 bases lay outside the gene matches. CDR3 region: CATSDLKRGGNTGELFF. CDR3 coding DNA: TGTGCCACCAGTGATTTGAAGCGGGGGGGCAACACCGGGGAGCTGTTTTTT.

This rearrangement joins TRBV5-8 to TRBJ2-1; TRBD2 matches at 13 bases. The ends lost 4 bases at V and 8 bases at J; junction bases unmatched: 6. Germline CDR1 and CDR2: SGHTS and YDEGEE. The CDR3 length is 15 residues. CDR3 DNA: TGTGCCAGCAGCCCGGGACTAGCGGGACTGGATGAGCAGTTCTTC. Protein product: CASSPGLAGLDEQFF.

This clone was seen more than once but under ten times. V gene TRBV7-9 combines with J gene TRBJ1-4; D perhaps matches TRBD1 (5 bases). Germline assignment: CDR1 SEHNR and CDR2 FQNEAQ (reference sequence). The CDR3 runs to 13 residues. Trimming pared 3 bases from V and 8 bases from J, leaving 10 bases between. The CDR3 reads CASSLGLGEKLFF. The CDR3, as DNA: TGTGCCAGCAGCTTGGGACTAGGAGAAAAACTGTTTTTT.

The chain has TRBV7-3 and TRBJ1-1, with D perhaps TRBD1 (5 bases). The CDR3 runs 15 residues. V lost 4 bases, J lost 1 base, and 13 bases lay in between. Germline V gene data show CDR1 as SGHTA and CDR2 as FQGTGA. CDR3 DNA: TGTGCCAGCAGCTCCGGGGGAGGGAGGAACACTGAAGCTTTCTTT. This gives the protein CASSSGGGRNTEAFF.

This clone was counted only a few times. The chain uses TRBV11-2 and TRBJ2-7; D is possibly TRBD2 (5 bases). This CDR3 spans 13 amino acids. Germline V CDR1 and CDR2: SGHAT, FQNNGV. V was trimmed by 0 bases and J by 9 bases, leaving 12 bases between them. The CDR3 bases are TGTGCCAGCAGCTTAGAGAGGGTTTCGACGCAGTACTTC. Encoded protein: CASSLERVSTQYF.

The chain joins TRBV7-2 to TRBJ2-3, with 7 bases aligning to TRBD2. The CDR3 contains 14 residues. Looked up from germline, CDR1 is SGHTA and CDR2 is FQGNSA. Unmatched junction bases numbered 3, after V lost 4 bases and J lost 2 bases. The CDR3 nucleotides read TGTGCCAGCAGCTCAGGACTAGACACAGATACGCAGTATTTT. Protein sequence: CASSSGLDTDTQYF.

The chain links TRBV6-6 to TRBJ1-6; TRBD1 agrees at 7 bases. Germline CDR1 and CDR2: MNHNY and SVGAGI (reference sequence). V shed 4 bases, J shed 5 bases, and the junction held 8 bases outside the gene matches. This CDR3 region has 16 residues. The CDR3 spells CASSSGTAANNSPLHF. The DNA of the CDR3 is TGTGCCAGCAGTTCCGGGACAGCTGCTAATAATTCACCCCTCCACTTT.

The gene calls are TRBV3-1 (or the pseudogene TRBV3-2) and TRBJ2-1; 11 positions agree with TRBD1. This CDR3 has 18 residues. CDR1 is LGHDT, CDR2 YNNKEL, per germline (reference sequence). The junction had 13 bases not matched to a gene; V was cut back by 3 bases and J by 6 bases. The CDR3 DNA follows: TGTGCCAGCAGCCAGGTTGGACAGGGGGCTTTTTTAATCAATGAGCAGTTCTTC. Its protein product is CASSQVGQGAFLINEQFF.

J is TRBJ2-1 and V is TRBV11-2; TRBD2 matches at 10 bases. This CDR3 has 16 amino acids. Germline values: CDR1 SGHAT, CDR2 FQNNGV. The trim removed 1 base at V and 3 bases at J, leaving 3 bases unmatched. The CDR3, as DNA: TGTGCCAGCAGCTTAGTCTCTAGCGGGAGCTACAATGAGCAGTTCTTC. This gives the protein CASSLVSSGSYNEQFF.

The chain carries TRBV29-1 and TRBJ1-4; the match to TRBD1 covers 9 bases. V was pared by 6 bases and J by 8 bases, with 10 bases of the junction left unmatched. The CDR3 extends over 14 amino acids. Germline V gene lookup returns CDR1 SQVTM and CDR2 ANQGSEA. The CDR3 DNA sequence: TGCAGCGTGGCATCGGGACAGGGAGAAGAAAAACTGTTTTTT. Protein: CSVASGQGEEKLFF.

This clone was seen many times. The rearrangement links TRBV28 to TRBJ1-6; D call uncertain. Germline values: CDR1 MDHEN, CDR2 SYDVKM. V was cut by 6 bases and J by 11 bases, with 17 bases left in between. This CDR3 contains 14 residues. The CDR3 region is CASSPNSGPTPLHF. The CDR3 DNA reads as TGTGCCAGCAGCCCAAATAGCGGGCCTACACCCCTCCACTTT.